This T cell receptor beta chain derives from a study of blood T cell repertoires in COVID-19. In the study overall: PBMCs, B-cell-depleted T cells, or T cells provided the cDNA or gDNA that made up the material.

V lost 6 bases to trimming and J lost 7 bases, with 12 bases between them. The CDR3 has 12 amino acids. Germline V gives CDR1 MNHEY, CDR2 SMNVEV (reference sequence). Per the original data handling: Amplification of reference gene primers was used by the study to estimate nucleated cell counts. Assay: immunoSEQ multiplex PCR; the TCRdb copy retains only in-frame clones and omits some. The V and J calls and the clone size are those of that table, but D and trimming were determined from the DNA. Of about 59,000 clones listed, less than 85% are singletons. This receptor was identified in a woman between 65 and 79 years old with acute or convalescent COVID-19. Sequenced input: peripheral blood. The V call is TRBV27, the J call TRBJ1-2, with D uncertain. The CDR3 region has the DNA TGTGCCAGCAGCCGCCCTGGGAGTGGCTACACCTTC. This codes for CASSRPGSGYTF.